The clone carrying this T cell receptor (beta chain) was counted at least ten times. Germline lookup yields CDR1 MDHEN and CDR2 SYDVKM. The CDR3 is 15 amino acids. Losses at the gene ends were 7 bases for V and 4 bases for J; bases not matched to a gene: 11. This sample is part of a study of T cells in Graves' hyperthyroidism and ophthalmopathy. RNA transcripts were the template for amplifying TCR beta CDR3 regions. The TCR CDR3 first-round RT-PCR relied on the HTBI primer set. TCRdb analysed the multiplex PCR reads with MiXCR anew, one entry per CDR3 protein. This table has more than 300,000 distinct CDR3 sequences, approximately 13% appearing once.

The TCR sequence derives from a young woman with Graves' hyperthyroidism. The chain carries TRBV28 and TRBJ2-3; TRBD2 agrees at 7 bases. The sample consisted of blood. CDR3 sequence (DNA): TGTGCCAGCATCCGGACTAGTAGGGACCCAGATACGCAGTATTTT. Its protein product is CASIRTSRDPDTQYF.